These 26 T cell receptor beta chains came from one sample sequenced in a study of blood T cell repertoires in COVID-19. Method: immunoSEQ multiplex PCR; TCRdb's copy keeps in-frame clones and lacks some. The sample includes approximately 130,000 clones, more than 75% of them seen just once. The sequencing sample was made of peripheral blood. The receptors come from a man aged 45-65 years with acute or convalescent COVID-19.

The V gene is TRBV5-1, the J gene TRBJ1-4; the D gene is possibly TRBD1 (6 bases). CDR1 and CDR2 (germline): SGHRS, YFSETQ. This CDR3 has 15 residues. Trimming cost V 4 bases and J 2 bases, with 12 bases left between them. The CDR3 region is CASSTYRATNEKLFF. CDR3 nucleotides: TGCGCCAGCAGCACCTACAGGGCTACTAATGAAAAACTGTTTTTT.

The rearrangement uses TRBV6-6 and TRBJ1-2, with 8 bases lining up with TRBD1. The junction had 6 bases not matched to a gene; V was cut back by 4 bases and J by 2 bases. This CDR3 spans 15 amino acids. Germline V gene lookup returns CDR1 MNHNY and CDR2 SVGAGI (reference sequence). In DNA form, the CDR3 reads TGTGCCAGCAGTTCCGCACAGGGGGGGAACTATGGCTACACCTTC. Its protein is CASSSAQGGNYGYTF.

The gene calls are TRBV6-5 and TRBJ2-2, with TRBD2 as a possible D gene (6 bases). Trimming pared 5 bases from V and 1 base from J, leaving 11 bases between. The CDR3 has 15 amino acids. Looked up from germline, CDR1 is MNHEY and CDR2 is SVGAGI. The CDR3 DNA reads as TGTGCCAGCAGTACGGGACTTAAGAACACCGGGGAGCTGTTTTTT. Translating gives CASSTGLKNTGELFF.

The V gene is TRBV5-5, the J gene TRBJ2-3, with TRBD1 matching 7 bases. With 0 bases clipped from V and 2 bases from J, the junction kept 3 bases outside the gene matches. Germline CDR1 SGHKS, CDR2 YYEKEE (reference sequence). CDR3 length: 15 residues. The DNA of the CDR3 is TGTGCCAGCAGCTTGGGAGGGACAGCCACAGATACGCAGTATTTT. Protein: CASSLGGTATDTQYF. The whole variable domain, filled in from reference TRBV5-5 and TRBJ2-3, reads DAGVTQSPTHLIKTRGQQVTLRCSPISGHKSVSWYQQVLGQGPQFIFQYYEKEERGRGNFPDRFSARQFPNYSSELNVNALLLGDSALYLCASSLGGTATDTQYFGPGTRLTVL.

DNA for the CDR3: TGTGCCAGCAGTCGCGCTATGATACCTTCCTACGAGCAGTACTTC. This encodes CASSRAMIPSYEQYF. The J gene is TRBJ2-7, the V gene TRBV5-8, with D unclear. This CDR3 spans 15 amino acids. Germline V lookup: CDR1 SGHTS, CDR2 YDEGEE. Trimming removed 5 bases from V and 1 base from J, with 16 bases in between.

The chain recombines TRBV28 with TRBJ1-2; TRBD1 matches 8 bases. The CDR3 is 14 residues long. Trimming cost V 7 bases and J 6 bases; bases outside gene matches: 10. Germline assignment: CDR1 MDHEN and CDR2 SYDVKM. The CDR3 sequence: CASNQGAFRNGYTF. Written as DNA, the CDR3 is TGTGCCAGCAATCAGGGGGCGTTTAGAAATGGCTACACCTTC.

CDR3 nucleotide sequence: TGTGCCAGCAGTTACCCACTGAGCAACTATGGCTACACCTTC. It specifies CASSYPLSNYGYTF. This rearrangement joins TRBV6-2 or TRBV6-3 to TRBJ1-2; D remains ambiguous. The CDR3 length is 14 residues. Germline CDR1 is MNHEY and CDR2 is SVGEGT. V lost 2 bases and J 2 bases, leaving 9 bases between the germline ends.

The chain is built from TRBV10-3 and TRBJ2-1; 10 bases agree with TRBD2. Germline V gene sequence: CDR1 ENHRY, CDR2 SYGVKD. This CDR3 spans 16 amino acids. The ends lost 3 bases at V and 0 bases at J; junction bases unmatched: 2. DNA of the CDR3: TGTGCCATCAGTGAACTAGCGGGAAGCTCCTACAATGAGCAGTTCTTC. This sequence encodes CAISELAGSSYNEQFF.

CDR3: CASSLEGSGNTIYF. The CDR3 coding sequence is TGTGCCAGCAGCCTTGAGGGCTCTGGAAACACCATATATTTT. The J gene is TRBJ1-3, the V gene TRBV6-6; D unclear. V was trimmed by 6 bases and J by 0 bases, leaving 9 bases between them. There are 14 residues in the CDR3. Germline CDR1 reads MNHNY; CDR2 reads SVGAGI (reference sequence).

The CDR3 loop is CAWSADRVGGYTF. DNA of the CDR3: TGTGCCTGGAGTGCTGACAGGGTAGGAGGCTACACCTTC. The chain combines TRBV30 with TRBJ1-2, with 7 bases that match TRBD1. Germline assignment: CDR1 GTSNPN and CDR2 SVGIG (reference sequence). Trimming removed 1 base from V and 8 bases from J; junction bases left unmatched: 7. The CDR3 is 13 amino acids.

The CDR3 coding sequence is TGCGCCAGCAGCTCCTCATTCCAATCGACAGGGATGAACACTGAAGCTTTCTTT. Translation gives CASSSSFQSTGMNTEAFF. V gene TRBV4-1 combines with J gene TRBJ1-1; TRBD1 agrees at 7 bases. Trimming took 5 bases from V and 0 from J; bases not matched to a gene: 15. CDR3 length: 18 amino acids. Germline CDR1 is MGHRA and CDR2 is YSYEKL.

The rearrangement links TRBV18 to TRBJ2-5; D is perhaps TRBD1 (6 bases). The CDR3 length is 13 residues. The ends were cut back, 6 bases at V and 2 bases at J, with 10 bases in the middle. Germline V gene data show CDR1 as KGHSH and CDR2 as LQKENI. CDR3 sequence (DNA): TGTGCCAGCTCCACAGGGTTTCAAGAGACCCAGTACTTC. Protein product: CASSTGFQETQYF.

The chain joins TRBV24-1 to TRBJ2-5, with 9 bases lining up with TRBD1. Germline V gene data show CDR1 as KGHDR and CDR2 as SFDVKD. V was pared by 7 bases and J by 4 bases, with 9 bases of the junction left unmatched. CDR3 size: 15 residues. The CDR3 coding sequence is TGTGCCACCAGCCCCGGGACAGGGCTCCCAGAGACCCAGTACTTC. Protein: CATSPGTGLPETQYF.

This sequence joins TRBV10-3 and TRBJ2-2, with 10 bases lining up with TRBD2. V shed 3 bases, J shed 7 bases, and the junction held 8 bases outside the gene matches. Germline-derived CDR1 and CDR2 are ENHRY and SYGVKD. The CDR3 spans 16 residues. The CDR3, as DNA: TGTGCCATCAGTGAACGCCTAGCGGGAGTGGGCGGGGAGCTGTTTTTT. Its protein is CAISERLAGVGGELFF.

This clone was seen a few times. This chain joins TRBV19 and TRBJ1-2; 8 bases map to TRBD1. The germline gives CDR1 LNHDA, CDR2 SQIVND (reference sequence). This CDR3 is 14 amino acids long. The J segment lost 4 bases and the V segment lost 5 bases, leaving 6 bases of the junction unmatched. CDR3 sequence reads: CASSVRGPVYGYTF. As DNA, the CDR3 is TGTGCCAGTAGTGTCAGGGGGCCGGTCTATGGCTACACCTTC.

There are a few counts of this clone. V gene TRBV5-1 combines with J gene TRBJ1-2, with TRBD1 matching over 9 bases. The V gene end was trimmed by 3 bases and the J gene end by 8 bases; junction bases not matched to a gene: 8. The germline gives CDR1 SGHRS, CDR2 YFSETQ. This CDR3 has 14 residues. For the CDR3, the DNA is TGCGCCAGCAGCTACTCACAGGGGGCTGTCGGCTACACCTTC. Its protein product is CASSYSQGAVGYTF.

The chain recombines TRBV11-3 with TRBJ2-1; 7 bases match TRBD1. Per the germline V gene, CDR1 is SGHNT and CDR2 is YENEEA. The V and J ends lost 7 bases and 6 bases, in that order; junction bases with no gene match: 9. The CDR3 loop spans 14 amino acids. CDR3 nucleotide sequence: TGTGCCAGCATAGGGGGCGGGTTAGCCAATGAGCAGTTCTTC. Protein: CASIGGGLANEQFF.

Only a few counts were recorded for this clone. The J gene is TRBJ2-2, the V gene TRBV4-2, with D perhaps matching TRBD1 (5 bases). Looked up from germline, CDR1 is LGHNA and CDR2 is YNFKEQ. V gave up 2 bases and J gave up 1 base, with 11 bases separating them. This CDR3 comprises 16 residues. The CDR3 region has the DNA TGTGCCAGCAGCCAAAGAACTGGACAGAACACCGGGGAGCTGTTTTTT. Amino acids: CASSQRTGQNTGELFF.

This clone was seen a single time. V and J are TRBV27 and TRBJ2-5, with a weak D call TRBD2 (6 bases). The CDR3 covers 16 residues. Germline V gene lookup returns CDR1 MNHEY and CDR2 SMNVEV (reference sequence). V gave up 5 bases and J gave up 4 bases, with 20 bases separating them. DNA of the CDR3: TGTGCCAGCAGTAAATTGGGGGGAGTAGGGCGAGAGACCCAGTACTTC. Translation: CASSKLGGVGRETQYF.

V and J are TRBV5-6 and TRBJ2-3; 7 positions agree with TRBD1. The junction had 5 bases not matched to a gene; V was cut back by 4 bases and J by 3 bases. The germline V gene has CDR1 SGHDT and CDR2 YYEEEE. The CDR3 spans 14 residues. The CDR3 spells CASSPGTATDTQYF. The DNA for the CDR3 is TGTGCCAGCAGCCCCGGGACAGCGACAGATACGCAGTATTTT.

V gene TRBV9 combines with J gene TRBJ2-7; 7 bases are shared with TRBD2. Germline CDR1 SGDLS, CDR2 YYNGEE. There are 16 residues in the CDR3. V lost 4 bases, J lost 3 bases, and 13 bases stayed unmatched. The CDR3 DNA sequence: TGTGCCAGCAGCCTCCTGGCTAGCGGATCGGTCTACGAGCAGTACTTC. Its protein is CASSLLASGSVYEQYF. Together with reference TRBV9 and TRBJ2-7, the CDR3 gives the full variable domain: DSGVTQTPKHLITATGQRVTLRCSPRSGDLSVYWYQQSLDQGLQFLIQYYNGEERAKGNILERFSAQQFPDLHSELNLSSLELGDSALYFCASSLLASGSVYEQYFGPGTRLTVT.

The chain carries TRBV9 and TRBJ2-3; D possibly corresponds to TRBD2 (6 bases). Between the trimmed V and J ends, which lost 0 bases and 1 base, there was a span of 9 bases. The CDR3 is 15 amino acids. The germline gives CDR1 SGDLS, CDR2 YYNGEE. CDR3 DNA sequence: TGTGCCAGCAGCGTAGGCGGGAAGGGCACAGATACGCAGTATTTT. Amino acid sequence: CASSVGGKGTDTQYF.

The J gene is TRBJ2-1, the V gene TRBV7-9, with D uncertain. Trimming left V 1 base short and J 7 bases short, with 11 bases between. CDR3 size: 14 residues. Per the germline V gene, CDR1 is SEHNR and CDR2 is FQNEAQ (reference sequence). The CDR3 DNA reads as TGTGCCAGCAGCTTAGATGCGGTGAGAAATGAGCAGTTCTTC. It yields the protein CASSLDAVRNEQFF. Looking up the rest from reference TRBV7-9 and TRBJ2-1 gives the full variable domain: DTGVSQNPRHKITKRGQNVTFRCDPISEHNRLYWYRQTLGQGPEFLTYFQNEAQLEKSRLLSDRFSAERPKGSFSTLEIQRTEQGDSAMYLCASSLDAVRNEQFFGPGTRLTVL.

The chain combines TRBV28 with TRBJ2-7; a possible D gene is TRBD2 (6 bases). The CDR3 totals 13 residues. Trimming left V 7 bases short and J 3 bases short, with 13 bases between. CDR1 and CDR2 from the germline V gene are MDHEN and SYDVKM. As DNA, the CDR3 is TGTGCCAGCACCCCGGGACTTAACTACGAGCAGTACTTC. Amino acids: CASTPGLNYEQYF. The full variable domain, in which reference TRBV28 and TRBJ2-7 provide the parts outside the CDR3, is DVKVTQSSRYLVKRTGEKVFLECVQDMDHENMFWYRQDPGLGLRLIYFSYDVKMKEKGDIPEGYSVSREKKERFSLILESASTNQTSMYLCASTPGLNYEQYFGPGTRLTVT.

The chain joins TRBV11-2 to TRBJ2-7, with a possible D match to TRBD2 (6 bases). This CDR3 spans 15 amino acids. Trimming stripped 5 bases from V and 0 bases from J, with 14 bases between. Germline CDR1 SGHAT, CDR2 FQNNGV. CDR3 sequence: CASSPRGTTSYEQYF. The CDR3 region has the DNA TGTGCCAGCAGCCCTCGGGGGACGACCTCCTACGAGCAGTACTTC.

J is TRBJ1-5 and V is TRBV2, with 10 bases identical to TRBD1. CDR1 and CDR2 (germline): SNHLY, FYNNEI. Trimming at V came to 4 bases and at J to 0 bases, leaving 12 bases not matched to a gene. The CDR3 covers 19 residues. For the CDR3, the DNA is TGTGCCAGCAGTGGACCTCAAAGGGGACAGGGGTATAGCAATCAGCCCCAGCATTTT. It yields the protein CASSGPQRGQGYSNQPQHF. Full variable domain (missing parts from reference TRBV2 and TRBJ1-5): EPEVTQTPSHQVTQMGQEVILRCVPISNHLYFYWYRQILGQKVEFLVSFYNNEISEKSEIFDDQFSVERPDGSNFTLKIRSTKLEDSAMYFCASSGPQRGQGYSNQPQHFGDGTRLSIL.